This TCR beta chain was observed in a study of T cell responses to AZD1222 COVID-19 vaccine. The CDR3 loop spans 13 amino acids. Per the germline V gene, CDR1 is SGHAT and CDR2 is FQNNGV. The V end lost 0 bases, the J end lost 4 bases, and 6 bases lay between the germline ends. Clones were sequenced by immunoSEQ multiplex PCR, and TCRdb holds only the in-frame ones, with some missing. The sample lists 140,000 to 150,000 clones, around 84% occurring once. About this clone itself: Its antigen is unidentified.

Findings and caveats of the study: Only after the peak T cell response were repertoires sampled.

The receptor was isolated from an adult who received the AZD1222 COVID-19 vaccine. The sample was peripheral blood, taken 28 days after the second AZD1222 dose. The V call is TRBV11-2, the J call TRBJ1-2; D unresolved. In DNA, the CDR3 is TGTGCCAGCAGCTTAGAGACTTTCTATGGCTACACCTTC. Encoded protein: CASSLETFYGYTF.